The 32 T cell receptor beta chains below were found in one sample sequenced in a study of CD8 T cells in ankylosing spondylitis. TCRdb reprocessed the 5' RACE reads with MiXCR, giving one entry per CDR3 protein. The repertoire holds about 240,000 distinct CDR3 sequences, approximately 9% seen once, with about 6.8% in the top ten. The specimen was blood, either unsorted or a sorted T cell fraction (not recorded which). These TCRs come from a male donor with ankylosing spondylitis or in good health (not recorded which).

This clonotype was detected ten times or more. The chain combines TRBV20-1 with TRBJ2-3; 8 bases agree with TRBD1. Germline-derived CDR1 and CDR2 are DFQATT and SNEGSKA (reference sequence). The CDR3 length is 15 residues. V gave up 7 bases and J gave up 9 bases; unmatched junction bases: 18. The CDR3 DNA is TGCAGTGGTAGCCGCGACAGGGGTGGTAGGGACACGCAGTATTTT. Protein sequence: CSGSRDRGGRDTQYF.

This clonotype was detected ten times or more. The CDR3 DNA is TGCAGTGCTGCCCGACAGCACCAGAGCTACACCTTC. Translating it yields CSAARQHQSYTF. V gene TRBV20-1 combines with J gene TRBJ1-2; perhaps TRBD1 as D (5 bases). V lost 5 bases and J 9 bases, leaving 16 bases between the germline ends. CDR1 and CDR2 from the germline V gene are DFQATT and SNEGSKA (reference sequence). There are 12 residues in the CDR3.

This clonotype was recorded at least ten times. This chain uses TRBV20-1 with TRBJ2-7; no clear D gene. The V end was cut by 2 bases, the J end by 0 bases, with 5 bases between. The CDR3 runs 12 residues. Per the germline V gene, CDR1 is DFQATT and CDR2 is SNEGSKA (reference sequence). The CDR3 region is CSARQDSYEQYF. In DNA, the CDR3 is TGCAGTGCTAGACAGGACTCCTACGAGCAGTACTTC.

This clonotype was seen ten or more times. V is TRBV5-1 and J is TRBJ2-3, with TRBD1 matching over 11 bases. The germline V gene has CDR1 SGHRS and CDR2 YFSETQ. The length of the CDR3 is 14 residues. V lost 4 bases to trimming and J lost 6 bases; unmatched junction nucleotides: 4. The DNA for the CDR3 is TGCGCCAGCAGCCCAGGACAGGGGGCTGATACGCAGTATTTT. Translated: CASSPGQGADTQYF.

This clonotype was seen ten or more times. The V call is TRBV20-1, the J call TRBJ1-1; D possibly corresponds to TRBD1 (5 bases). The germline gives CDR1 DFQATT, CDR2 SNEGSKA (reference sequence). The V and J ends lost 6 bases and 2 bases respectively, with 13 bases between them. This CDR3 spans 13 amino acids. This CDR3 is CSAWAGSNTEAFF. Here the CDR3 DNA reads TGCAGTGCCTGGGCAGGGTCAAACACTGAAGCTTTCTTT.

This rearrangement joins TRBV12-3 or TRBV12-4 to TRBJ2-3; D not resolved. The CDR3 contains 11 residues. V shed 6 bases and J shed 8 bases, with 9 bases lying between them. The CDR3 loop is CASSASITQYF. The CDR3 coding sequence is TGTGCCAGCAGCGCCTCAATTACGCAGTATTTT.

The V gene is TRBV24-1, the J gene TRBJ2-1, with 11 bases that match TRBD1. V trimming: 4 bases; J trimming: 4 bases; junction bases outside the gene matches: 5. This CDR3 spans 16 amino acids. CDR1 KGHDR and CDR2 SFDVKD come from the germline V gene. The CDR3 is CATSDPGTGGYNEQFF. CDR3 sequence (DNA): TGTGCCACCAGTGACCCCGGGACAGGGGGGTACAATGAGCAGTTCTTC.

The chain carries TRBV10-2 and TRBJ2-7, with D unresolved. The CDR3 extends over 13 amino acids. Trimming took off 7 bases at V and 0 bases at J, with 10 bases between the two ends. The germline CDR1 and CDR2 sequences are WSHSY and SAAADI. The CDR3 loop reads CASIGPPSYEQYF. The CDR3 nucleotides are TGCGCCAGCATAGGCCCGCCCTCCTACGAGCAGTACTTC.

This clonotype occurred many times. The gene calls are TRBV7-9 and TRBJ2-5, with 9 bases identical to TRBD2. Germline CDR1 reads SEHNR; CDR2 reads FQNEAQ (reference sequence). The CDR3 loop spans 14 amino acids. The ends lost 5 bases at V and 4 bases at J; junction bases unmatched: 5. The CDR3 sequence is CASSISGGGETQYF. Here the CDR3 DNA reads TGTGCCAGCAGCATTAGCGGGGGTGGAGAGACCCAGTACTTC. Full variable domain (missing parts from reference TRBV7-9 and TRBJ2-5): DTGVSQNPRHKITKRGQNVTFRCDPISEHNRLYWYRQTLGQGPEFLTYFQNEAQLEKSRLLSDRFSAERPKGSFSTLEIQRTEQGDSAMYLCASSISGGGETQYFGPGTRLLVL.

There are many counts of this clonotype. The chain recombines TRBV12-3 or TRBV12-4 with TRBJ1-5; the D gene is possibly TRBD1 (6 bases). This CDR3 comprises 18 residues. V lost 2 bases to trimming and J lost 7 bases, with 24 bases between them. CDR3 residues: CASSLNLPGQGIIQPQHF. The CDR3 DNA reads TGTGCCAGCAGTTTAAACCTCCCTGGGCAGGGGATTATACAGCCCCAGCATTTT.

This clonotype was counted a few times. The chain employs TRBV11-2 and TRBJ2-1; D might be TRBD1 (6 bases). The CDR3 is 16 amino acids. Germline V CDR1 and CDR2: SGHAT, FQNNGV. The V and J ends lost 1 base and 0 bases respectively, with 10 bases between them. In DNA form, the CDR3 reads TGTGCCAGCAGCTTAGGGACAGATTCCTCCTACAATGAGCAGTTCTTC. Translation: CASSLGTDSSYNEQFF.

This clonotype was seen at least ten times. The chain recombines TRBV28 with TRBJ1-1, with D perhaps TRBD1 (6 bases). Germline V gene data show CDR1 as MDHEN and CDR2 as SYDVKM. Trimming took off 4 bases at V and 1 base at J, with 16 bases between the two ends. The CDR3 runs to 16 residues. CDR3 region: CASSSRGGAANTEAFF. The CDR3 DNA follows: TGTGCCAGCAGTTCCCGGGGGGGGGCGGCGAACACTGAAGCTTTCTTT.

This clonotype was counted ten times or more. V gene TRBV7-2 combines with J gene TRBJ2-7, with D perhaps matching TRBD1 (6 bases). In germline, CDR1 is SGHTA, CDR2 FQGNSA. This CDR3 region has 16 residues. V was trimmed by 0 bases and J by 6 bases, leaving 18 bases between them. CDR3 in amino acids: CASSLAARTVEGEQYF. The DNA for the CDR3 is TGTGCCAGCAGCTTAGCCGCGAGGACAGTTGAGGGCGAGCAGTACTTC. The full variable domain, in which reference TRBV7-2 and TRBJ2-7 provide the parts outside the CDR3, is GAGVSQSPSNKVTEKGKDVELRCDPISGHTALYWYRQSLGQGLEFLIYFQGNSAPDKSGLPSDRFSAERTGGSVSTLTIQRTQQEDSAVYLCASSLAARTVEGEQYFGPGTRLTVT.

This clonotype was counted ten times or more. The chain is built from TRBV20-1 and TRBJ2-7; 7 nucleotides match TRBD2. With 0 bases clipped from V and 3 bases from J, the junction kept 8 bases outside the gene matches. CDR3 length equals 15 residues. Germline values: CDR1 DFQATT, CDR2 SNEGSKA (reference sequence). The CDR3 region has the DNA TGCAGTGCTAGAGAAGGAGGGAGGGCCAGCTACGAGCAGTACTTC. As protein: CSAREGGRASYEQYF.

This clonotype was found many times. The chain couples TRBV6-2 or TRBV6-3 to TRBJ2-5; D is unclear. The germline V gene encodes CDR1 MNHEY and CDR2 SVGEGT. The CDR3 runs to 12 residues. Between the trimmed V and J ends, which lost 2 bases and 6 bases, there was a span of 7 bases. In nucleotides, the CDR3 is TGTGCCAGCAGTTACGCCCCGCAGACCCAGTACTTC. Translating gives CASSYAPQTQYF.

At least ten counts were recorded for this clonotype. This chain links TRBV4-2 with TRBJ1-5; D is possibly TRBD1 (6 bases). There are 15 residues in the CDR3. Trimming stripped 0 bases from V and 3 bases from J, with 9 bases between. The V gene's germline CDR1 is LGHNA and CDR2 YNFKEQ. CDR3 residues: CASSQDRGLNQPQHF. DNA for the CDR3: TGTGCCAGCAGCCAAGACAGGGGCCTCAATCAGCCCCAGCATTTT.

This chain connects TRBV6-5 to TRBJ2-4; a possible D gene is TRBD2 (6 bases). This CDR3 contains 16 residues. In germline, CDR1 is MNHEY, CDR2 SVGAGI. Trimming shortened V by 2 bases and J by 2 bases, and 13 bases separated the two germline ends. CDR3 nucleotide sequence: TGTGCCAGCAGTTACGCCAGGAGGGTGACCAAAAACATTCAGTACTTC. As protein: CASSYARRVTKNIQYF.

This clonotype was seen at least ten times. The V gene is TRBV20-1, the J gene TRBJ1-3; maybe TRBD1 (6 bases). V shed 7 bases and J shed 0 bases, with 10 bases lying between them. CDR3 length: 13 amino acids. Germline loops: CDR1 DFQATT, CDR2 SNEGSKA (reference sequence). CDR3 in amino acids: CSVSRGSGNTIYF. The CDR3 bases are TGCAGTGTCTCCAGGGGCTCTGGAAACACCATATATTTT.

This clonotype was counted ten times or more. The gene calls are TRBV5-6 and TRBJ2-1; 11 bases fit TRBD2. CDR3 length equals 14 residues. In germline, CDR1 is SGHDT, CDR2 YYEEEE. Trimming removed 1 base from V and 8 bases from J; junction bases left unmatched: 2. CDR3 DNA: TGTGCCAGCAGCTTGACTAGCGGGAGCTATGAGCAGTTCTTC. Its translation is CASSLTSGSYEQFF.

This clonotype was observed at least ten times. This rearrangement joins TRBV4-2 to TRBJ2-7, with a weak D call TRBD2 (5 bases). CDR1 and CDR2 (germline): LGHNA, YNFKEQ. The V end was cut by 1 base, the J end by 1 base, with 11 bases between. The CDR3 is 15 amino acids. The CDR3 reads CASSQGGWTSYEQYF. The CDR3 nucleotides are TGTGCCAGCAGCCAAGGTGGTTGGACTTCCTACGAGCAGTACTTC.

This clonotype was seen ten or more times. The chain joins TRBV7-2 to TRBJ1-4; D unclear. Germline CDR1 reads SGHTA; CDR2 reads FQGNSA. The CDR3 is 16 residues long. V was clipped by 2 bases and J by 1 base, with 11 bases between them. The CDR3 protein is CASSLIGSRTNEKLFF. The DNA of the CDR3 is TGTGCCAGCAGCTTAATCGGCAGTAGAACTAATGAAAAACTGTTTTTT.

This clonotype was picked up many times. The J gene is TRBJ2-2, the V gene TRBV20-1; 8 bases fit TRBD2. There are 16 residues in the CDR3. Losses at the gene ends were 0 bases for V and 7 bases for J; bases not matched to a gene: 10. In germline, CDR1 is DFQATT, CDR2 SNEGSKA (reference sequence). The DNA of the CDR3 is TGCAGTGCTAGAGATCCGTCGATAGCGGGACACGGGGAGCTGTTTTTT. This sequence encodes CSARDPSIAGHGELFF.

Ten or more counts support this clonotype. The chain recombines TRBV4-1 with TRBJ2-7; D is perhaps TRBD2 (7 bases). This CDR3 comprises 19 residues. The germline CDR1 and CDR2 sequences are MGHRA and YSYEKL. V lost 4 bases and J 4 bases, leaving 29 bases between the germline ends. CDR3 bases: TGCGCCAGCAGCCTCCTTGACAGAGGGGGGGACTGGTCGAAATACGAGCAGTACTTC. The encoded protein is CASSLLDRGGDWSKYEQYF.

This clonotype was seen many times. V gene TRBV20-1 combines with J gene TRBJ1-5, with a tentative D call TRBD1 (5 bases). V was shortened by 0 bases and J by 5 bases, with 17 bases between the two germline ends. Germline CDR1 and CDR2: DFQATT and SNEGSKA (reference sequence). The CDR3 consists of 16 residues. CDR3: CSAREESGMLDQPQHF. The CDR3 bases are TGCAGTGCTAGAGAAGAATCAGGGATGCTAGATCAGCCCCAGCATTTT.

This clonotype was seen at least ten times. CDR3 sequence reads: CASSSPARTSGRTGELFF. The CDR3 DNA reads as TGTGCCAGCAGTTCCCCAGCCCGAACTAGCGGGAGGACCGGGGAGCTGTTTTTT. The V call is TRBV6-2 or TRBV6-3, the J call TRBJ2-2, with 12 bases aligning to TRBD2. The CDR3 has 18 residues. Germline CDR1 is MNHEY and CDR2 is SVGEGT. With V trimmed by 4 bases and J by 5 bases, 11 bases remained unmatched.

Points on this clonotype: A much larger clonotype is one base distant, so this may be a read error. The chain carries TRBV5-1 and TRBJ2-3; 8 bases match TRBD2. Per germline, CDR1 SGHRS and CDR2 YFSETQ. The CDR3 length is 17 residues. CDR3 sequence reads: CANPLGPAGESTGTQYF. CDR3 coding DNA: TGCGCCAACCCCTTGGGGCCAGCGGGAGAGAGCACAGGTACGCAGTATTTT. The entire variable domain, with the rest obtained from reference TRBV5-1 and TRBJ2-3, is as follows: KAGVTQTPRYLIKTRGQQVTLSCSPISGHRSVSWYQQTPGQGLQFLFEYFSETQRNKGNFPGRFSGRQFSNSRSEMNVSTLELGDSALYLCANPLGPAGESTGTQYFGPGTRLTVL.

This clonotype was seen ten or more times. V usage is TRBV5-1 and J usage is TRBJ1-2, with D unresolved. Germline V gene lookup returns CDR1 SGHRS and CDR2 YFSETQ. This CDR3 spans 14 amino acids. V lost 0 bases, J lost 8 bases, and 14 bases lay in between. CDR3 in DNA: TGCGCCAGCAGCTTGGATGTCAACCTTGGGGGCTACACCTTC. Protein product: CASSLDVNLGGYTF.

This clonotype was counted ten times or more. The CDR3, as DNA: TGTGCCAGCACCCGGAGCAGGGGCCAAGAGACCCAGTACTTC. Its protein product is CASTRSRGQETQYF. The chain combines TRBV6-1 with TRBJ2-5; a weak D match, TRBD1 (6 bases). From germline, CDR1 is MNHNS and CDR2 SASEGT. The CDR3 runs 14 residues. The V gene lost 7 bases and the J gene lost 1 base, with 13 bases spanning the gap.

This clonotype showed up just a few times. The chain is built from TRBV7-2 and TRBJ1-2, with D possibly being TRBD1 (6 bases). V lost 7 bases and J 8 bases, leaving 20 bases between the germline ends. The CDR3 is 14 amino acids. Germline V gene sequence: CDR1 SGHTA, CDR2 FQGNSA. This CDR3 reads CASTWGRSDRGYTF. In DNA form, the CDR3 reads TGTGCCAGCACCTGGGGGCGATCCGATAGGGGCTACACCTTC.

This clonotype was detected only a few times. The CDR3 DNA reads TGTGCCAGCAGCTTCAAGCGGGAGAGCTCCTACGAGCAGTACTTC. Translated: CASSFKRESSYEQYF. The chain is built from TRBV11-2 and TRBJ2-7; TRBD2 agrees at 8 bases. This CDR3 region has 15 residues. Germline V CDR1 and CDR2: SGHAT, FQNNGV. Germline trimming cut 3 bases from V and 0 bases from J; bases unmatched to any gene: 4.

Ten or more counts support this clonotype. The V and J genes are TRBV5-1 and TRBJ2-7; D call uncertain. From germline, CDR1 is SGHRS and CDR2 YFSETQ. The CDR3 has 12 amino acids. V was clipped by 4 bases and J by 2 bases, with 7 bases between them. CDR3 sequence: CASSRPAYEQYF. In nucleotides, the CDR3 is TGCGCCAGCAGCCGACCTGCCTACGAGCAGTACTTC.

This clonotype was recorded many times. The chain combines TRBV5-6 with TRBJ1-1; D unresolved. CDR3 length: 14 amino acids. Trimming pared 1 base from V and 3 bases from J, leaving 10 bases between. Germline assignment: CDR1 SGHDT and CDR2 YYEEEE. Here the CDR3 reads CASSLKGGDTEAFF. CDR3 in DNA: TGTGCCAGCAGCTTGAAGGGTGGGGACACTGAAGCTTTCTTT.